Below are 2 T cell receptor beta chains sequenced from a single sample in a study of CD8 T cells in Susac syndrome (dated by TCRdb to the late 2010s). The library was built by means of the immunoSEQ multiplex PCR assay. RNA was extracted with the RNeasy kit and roughly 0.45 to 1 ug was reverse transcribed using random hexamers. TCRdb took the public reads, trimmed them with fastp at Q25, ran MiXCR for clone calling and kept in-frame beta chains. Every entry covers one CDR3 protein and lists the most common genes and DNA from its rows. A total of 100,000 to 150,000 distinct CDR3 sequences appear in this sample, around 94% of them only once. The ten largest account for about 0.2% of the sample. Sequencing input: CD8+ T cells from PBMCs. These receptor sequences come from a human donor with Susac syndrome.

CDR3 loop: CASSFTGPRNTEAFF. The CDR3 nucleotides read TGTGCCAGCAGTTTTACAGGGCCCAGGAACACTGAAGCTTTCTTT. J is TRBJ1-1 and V is TRBV27; a weak D match, TRBD1 (6 bases). The CDR3 spans 15 residues. Germline CDR1 reads MNHEY; CDR2 reads SMNVEV (reference sequence). Trimming shortened V by 3 bases and J by 1 base, and 12 bases separated the two germline ends.

V usage is TRBV5-6 and J usage is TRBJ2-1, with D perhaps TRBD2 (5 bases). Germline V gene data show CDR1 as SGHDT and CDR2 as YYEEEE. The ends were cut back, 3 bases at V and 9 bases at J, with 10 bases in the middle. This CDR3 comprises 12 residues. CDR3: CASSSFGSEQFF. DNA for the CDR3: TGTGCCAGCAGCTCTTTTGGGAGTGAGCAGTTCTTC.